This TCR beta chain originates from a study of cytomegalovirus exposure and HLA in healthy donors (dated by TCRdb to 2016 to 2017). General notes on the study: According to a later analysis, the approximately 120 validation repertoires were produced on the same platform as the roughly 600 repertoires of the first cohort. The aim of the study was to test whether cataloging public T cell receptors could identify signatures of past pathogen exposure. A separate validation cohort of about 110 different subjects was used in addition to the approximately 700-subject first cohort. The study combined high-throughput TCR immunosequencing, statistical association of individual TCRs with disease status, and machine learning to predict cytomegalovirus infection status. Study-wide conclusions, independent of this receptor: It was suggested by the authors that the approach could potentially be generalized to other disease states and immunological phenotypes. In vitro tests confirmed that three of the cytomegalovirus-associated TCR beta chains recognize cytomegalovirus antigens. Most TCR sequences were observed very rarely across donors, whereas some public TCRs were present in many individuals. A total of 164 TCR beta chains were listed by the study as associated with cytomegalovirus. In both the original and validation cohorts, the classifier was reported to diagnose cytomegalovirus status with high specificity and sensitivity. A later analysis lacked HLA typing for the validation cohort, so it scored co-occurrence in that cohort across all 120 or so repertoires. Subsequent analysis determined that TCRs grouped into clusters in the first cohort also showed a tendency toward co-occurrence across the 120 validation repertoires, and 85% to 95% of cluster scores exceeded 0.

Donors formed part of the validation cohort, which comprised some 120 subjects and was distinct from the first cohort of over 500 subjects. Library creation used the immunoSEQ multiplex PCR assay. Per the authors' processing: To diagnose cytomegalovirus status from the catalog of TCR beta chain sequences, a statistical classification framework was built. This is the immuneACCESS table as TCRdb keeps it, with only in-frame sequences that have V and J called. A part of the clones is gone; compared with another copy, unresolved V genes explain less than half, and the rest is unexplained. The V and J calls and clone size were taken over from that table, and D and trimming were inferred from the DNA. The sample table shows roughly 250,000 clones, and roughly 89% are seen once. In total, the top ten clones hold 0.37% of the sample. In the case of this clone: Its antigen remains unidentified. It has no much larger one-base neighbor in the sample; base qualities were not kept.

The V end gives up 2 bases and the J end 1 base, leaving 5 bases in the junction not matched to a gene. Taken from cysteine to phenylalanine, the CDR3 has 15 residues. This entry keeps only the CDR3 DNA: 45 bases, framed from base 1. CDR1 and CDR2 were assigned from the germline V gene as MDHEN and SYDVKM. This receptor was obtained from a young woman in good health and CMV-seronegative. The sequence is built from TRBV28 and TRBJ2-7; TRBD1 fits 7 bases in the junction. The sequenced sample consisted of PBMCs. The DNA reads as follows: TGTGCCAGCAGTTTAAAGACGGGACAGTCCTACGAGCAGTACTTC. Translated, it gives CASSLKTGQSYEQYF.